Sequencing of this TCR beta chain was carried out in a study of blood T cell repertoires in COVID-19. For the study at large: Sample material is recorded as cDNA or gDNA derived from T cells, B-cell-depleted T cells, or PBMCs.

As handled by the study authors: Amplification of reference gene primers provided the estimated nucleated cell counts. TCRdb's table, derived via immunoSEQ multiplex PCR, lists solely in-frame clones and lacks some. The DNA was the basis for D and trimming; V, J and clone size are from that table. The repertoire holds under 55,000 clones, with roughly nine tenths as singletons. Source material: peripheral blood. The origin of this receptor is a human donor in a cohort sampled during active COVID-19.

DNA of the CDR3: TGCGCCAGCAGCCACCCCGGGCAGGGTAGACAGCCCCAGCATTTT. As protein: CASSHPGQGRQPQHF. V usage is TRBV4-1 and J usage is TRBJ1-5; tentatively, D is TRBD1 (5 bases). There are 15 residues in the CDR3. Trimming took 3 bases from V and 7 from J, leaving 16 bases between them. Germline lookup yields CDR1 MGHRA and CDR2 YSYEKL.